This T cell receptor (beta chain) was documented in a study of Graves' ophthalmopathy and Graves' hyperthyroidism. About this clonotype itself: Its specificity is not known.

Study-level results: This model predicted ophthalmopathy progression (sensitivity approximately 68%, specificity about 72%).

TCR beta CDR3 regions were amplified from RNA transcripts. Second-round multiplex PCR followed a first-round RT-PCR using HTBI primers. TCRdb reanalysed the multiplex PCR reads using MiXCR and keeps one entry per CDR3 protein. Of around 470,000 distinct CDR3 sequences in the sample, 13% to 15% are singletons; the top ten hold over 7.5%. Moderate-to-severe activity, CAS ≥3, NOSPECS ≥4 and duration under 3 months were recorded for donors with ophthalmopathy. None of the included patients had other autoimmune diseases, uncontrolled infections, pregnancy or lactation, as these led to exclusion. Physicians reached a diagnosis by relying on clinical symptoms, serum thyroxine, TRAb, thyroid ultrasound and orbital computed tomography. The CDR3 is 18 amino acids. The junction had 18 bases not matched to a gene; V was cut back by 5 bases and J by 6 bases.

The source is a woman in her 30s with Graves' ophthalmopathy. The sequencing input was blood. The chain uses TRBV12-3 or TRBV12-4 and TRBJ2-7; 11 positions match TRBD2. The CDR3 DNA reads as TGTGCCAGCAGTCCGACGCGACTACTAGCGGGAGTTCTTCGCGAGCAGTACTTC. This sequence encodes CASSPTRLLAGVLREQYF.